Each of the 14 T cell receptor beta chains below was sequenced from the same sample in a study of blood T cell repertoires in COVID-19. Some clones are missing from TCRdb's copy, which holds only in-frame ones; the method was immunoSEQ multiplex PCR. The top ten hold 5% of the sample, which has 320,000 or so clones, about 90% seen once. The sample comprised PBMCs or T cells enriched from blood (not recorded which). These receptors were obtained from a man under 40 who had recovered from COVID-19.

Remarks on this clone: Other DNA sequences in this specimen translate into the identical CDR3. CDR3 amino acids: CASSERGFYNEQFF. The CDR3 nucleotides read TGTGCCAGCAGTGAAAGGGGTTTCTACAATGAGCAGTTCTTC. The chain links TRBV6-1 to TRBJ2-1; perhaps TRBD1 as D (5 bases). This CDR3 has 14 residues. CDR1 is MNHNS and CDR2 is SASEGT in the germline V gene. V was cut by 2 bases and J by 3 bases, with 8 bases left in between.

This chain connects TRBV6-5 to TRBJ1-6, with 9 positions matching TRBD1. V lost 5 bases to trimming and J lost 5 bases; unmatched junction nucleotides: 4. The CDR3 loop spans 15 amino acids. Per the germline V gene, CDR1 is MNHEY and CDR2 is SVGAGI. The CDR3 nucleotides are TGTGCCAGCAGTCCCGGGACAGGGAATAATTCACCCCTCCACTTT. Its translation: CASSPGTGNNSPLHF.

V is TRBV4-2 and J is TRBJ2-3, with 7 bases fitting TRBD2. The CDR3 contains 16 residues. V was clipped by 3 bases and J by 1 base; unmatched bases: 7. CDR1 is LGHNA, CDR2 YNFKEQ, per germline. CDR3 DNA: TGTGCCAGCAGCCATGCCATTCTAGCGGGCACAGATACGCAGTATTTT. It yields the protein CASSHAILAGTDTQYF.

V gene TRBV7-9 combines with J gene TRBJ1-1, with D unresolved. CDR1 and CDR2 (germline): SEHNR, FQNEAQ (reference sequence). Between the trimmed V and J ends, which lost 5 bases and 10 bases, there was a span of 14 bases. The CDR3 consists of 12 residues. CDR3 sequence: CASSPPGRAAFF. CDR3 sequence (DNA): TGTGCCAGCAGCCCCCCGGGGAGGGCAGCTTTCTTT.

The chain has TRBV5-6 and TRBJ1-2; weak D call: TRBD1 (5 bases). V was clipped by 1 base and J by 6 bases, with 7 bases between them. The CDR3 spans 12 residues. Germline V CDR1 and CDR2: SGHDT, YYEEEE. The DNA of the CDR3 is TGTGCCAGCAGCTTGTCACAGGATGGCTACACCTTC. This sequence encodes CASSLSQDGYTF.

The chain employs TRBV19 and TRBJ2-7, with TRBD1 identical over 7 bases. The CDR3 runs 16 residues. Trimming took 1 base from V and 2 from J; bases not matched to a gene: 8. Germline V lookup: CDR1 LNHDA, CDR2 SQIVND (reference sequence). DNA for the CDR3: TGTGCCAGTAGTATAGGGACCCGGGACAGAACCTACGAGCAGTACTTC. Its protein is CASSIGTRDRTYEQYF.

The gene calls are TRBV7-9 and TRBJ2-1, with 10 bases lining up with TRBD1. Germline lookup yields CDR1 SEHNR and CDR2 FQNEAQ (reference sequence). V was pared by 3 bases and J by 8 bases, with 4 bases of the junction left unmatched. The CDR3 has 14 residues. For the CDR3, the DNA is TGTGCCAGCAGCTTTTCGACAGGGGGCGATGAGCAGTTCTTC. This codes for CASSFSTGGDEQFF.

The chain uses TRBV15 and TRBJ1-6; no clear D. CDR1 and CDR2 (germline): LNHNV, YYDKDF (reference sequence). The CDR3 is 19 residues long. The germline V and J ends were trimmed by 1 base and 0 bases, with 16 bases remaining between them. The CDR3, as DNA: TGTGCCACCAGCAGAGTCGCTCCGGGGTCCGGCTCCTATAATTCACCCCTCCACTTT. Translating it yields CATSRVAPGSGSYNSPLHF.

V gene TRBV27 combines with J gene TRBJ2-3, with 9 positions matching TRBD1. Germline V gives CDR1 MNHEY, CDR2 SMNVEV (reference sequence). Trimming at V came to 6 bases and at J to 8 bases, leaving 9 bases not matched to a gene. The length of the CDR3 is 14 residues. The chain's CDR3 is CASSPGQGWGTQYF. CDR3 in DNA: TGTGCCAGCAGCCCTGGACAGGGGTGGGGTACGCAGTATTTT.

This clone was seen ten or more times. The chain combines TRBV28 with TRBJ2-7; 8 nucleotides align to TRBD1. The junction had 9 bases not matched to a gene; V was cut back by 8 bases and J by 3 bases. Germline CDR1 reads MDHEN; CDR2 reads SYDVKM. The CDR3 has 14 residues. CDR3 coding DNA: TGTGCCAGCCAATTGTCGGACAGGGTCTACGAGCAGTACTTC. This translates into CASQLSDRVYEQYF.

This clone was detected once. The chain joins TRBV6-5 to TRBJ2-2; D might be TRBD1 (6 bases). Between the trimmed V and J ends, which lost 6 bases and 4 bases, there was a span of 12 bases. CDR3 length: 14 amino acids. Germline V CDR1 and CDR2: MNHEY, SVGAGI. The CDR3 reads CASSTGSGTGELFF. The CDR3 DNA follows: TGTGCCAGCAGCACAGGGTCGGGCACCGGGGAGCTGTTTTTT.

The chain couples TRBV6-2 or TRBV6-3 to TRBJ2-2, with unresolved D. V lost 5 bases, J lost 0 bases, and 7 bases lay in between. This CDR3 is 14 amino acids long. Per germline, CDR1 MNHEY and CDR2 SVGEGT. The CDR3 is CASSPFPNTGELFF. CDR3 coding DNA: TGTGCCAGCAGTCCATTCCCGAACACCGGGGAGCTGTTTTTT.

This chain joins TRBV7-9 and TRBJ2-5; 11 nucleotides align to TRBD1. The CDR3 spans 16 residues. CDR1 is SEHNR, CDR2 FQNEAQ, per germline (reference sequence). V dropped 5 bases and J dropped 6; count of bases not matched to a gene: 11. The DNA for the CDR3 is TGTGCCAGCAGCAGAACCGGGACAGGGGGGTGGAAGACCCAGTACTTC. Translation: CASSRTGTGGWKTQYF. Supplemented by reference TRBV7-9 and TRBJ2-5, the full variable domain reads DTGVSQNPRHKITKRGQNVTFRCDPISEHNRLYWYRQTLGQGPEFLTYFQNEAQLEKSRLLSDRFSAERPKGSFSTLEIQRTEQGDSAMYLCASSRTGTGGWKTQYFGPGTRLLVL.

The chain couples TRBV6-5 to TRBJ1-5, with TRBD1 matching over 7 bases. V shed 2 bases and J 6 bases; nucleotides not matched to a gene: 1. Per germline, CDR1 MNHEY and CDR2 SVGAGI. This CDR3 is 13 amino acids long. The CDR3 DNA follows: TGTGCCAGCAGTTACAACAGGGGTCAGCCCCAGCATTTT. Translating it yields CASSYNRGQPQHF.